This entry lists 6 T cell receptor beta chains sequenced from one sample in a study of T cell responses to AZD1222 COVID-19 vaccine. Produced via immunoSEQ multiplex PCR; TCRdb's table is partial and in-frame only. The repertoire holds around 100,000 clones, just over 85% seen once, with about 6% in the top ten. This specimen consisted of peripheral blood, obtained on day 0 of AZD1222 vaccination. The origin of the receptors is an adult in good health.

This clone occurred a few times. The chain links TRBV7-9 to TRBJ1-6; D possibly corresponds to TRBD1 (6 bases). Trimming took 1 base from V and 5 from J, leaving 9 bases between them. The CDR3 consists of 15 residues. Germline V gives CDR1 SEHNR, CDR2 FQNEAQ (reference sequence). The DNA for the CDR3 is TGTGCCAGCAGCTTAGGGCAGGGGAATAATTCACCCCTCCACTTT. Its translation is CASSLGQGNNSPLHF.

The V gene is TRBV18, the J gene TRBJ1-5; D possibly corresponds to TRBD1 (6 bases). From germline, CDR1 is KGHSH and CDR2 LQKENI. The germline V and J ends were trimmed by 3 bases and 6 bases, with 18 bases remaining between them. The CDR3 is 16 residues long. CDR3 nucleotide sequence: TGTGCCAGCTCACCTGTACAGGGCGCCGGATCTCAGCCCCAGCATTTT. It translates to CASSPVQGAGSQPQHF.

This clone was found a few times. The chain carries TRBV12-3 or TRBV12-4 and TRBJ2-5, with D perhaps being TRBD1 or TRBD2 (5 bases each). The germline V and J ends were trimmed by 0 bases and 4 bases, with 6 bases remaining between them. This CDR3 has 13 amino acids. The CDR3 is CASSLAGTETQYF. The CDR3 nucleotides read TGTGCCAGCAGTTTAGCAGGGACAGAGACCCAGTACTTC.

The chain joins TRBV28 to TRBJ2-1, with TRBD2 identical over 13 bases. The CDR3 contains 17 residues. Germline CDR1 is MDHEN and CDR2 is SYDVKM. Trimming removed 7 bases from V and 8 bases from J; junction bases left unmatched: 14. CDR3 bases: TGTGCCAGCATAGGGACTAGCGGGATCCCTCGAGCCGATGAGCAGTTCTTC. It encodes CASIGTSGIPRADEQFF.

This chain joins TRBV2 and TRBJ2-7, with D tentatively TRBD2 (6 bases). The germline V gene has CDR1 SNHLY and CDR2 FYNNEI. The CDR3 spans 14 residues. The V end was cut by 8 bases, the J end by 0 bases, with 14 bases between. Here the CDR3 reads CASRRDLYSYEQYF. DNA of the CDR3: TGTGCCAGCCGGAGGGACCTCTACTCCTACGAGCAGTACTTC. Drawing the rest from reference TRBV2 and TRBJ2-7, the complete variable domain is EPEVTQTPSHQVTQMGQEVILRCVPISNHLYFYWYRQILGQKVEFLVSFYNNEISEKSEIFDDQFSVERPDGSNFTLKIRSTKLEDSAMYFCASRRDLYSYEQYFGPGTRLTVT.

The CDR3 reads CASDRGGEKLFF. The CDR3, as DNA: TGTGCCAGCGACAGGGGCGGAGAAAAACTGTTTTTT. This rearrangement joins TRBV19 to TRBJ1-4, with 8 bases that match TRBD1. In germline, CDR1 is LNHDA, CDR2 SQIVND (reference sequence). Trimming at V came to 9 bases and at J to 8 bases, leaving 5 bases not matched to a gene. The CDR3 sequence is 12 residues long. Filled out from reference TRBV19 and TRBJ1-4, the complete variable domain reads DGGITQSPKYLFRKEGQNVTLSCEQNLNHDAMYWYRQDPGQGLRLIYYSQIVNDFQKGDIAEGYSVSREKKESFPLTVTSAQKNPTAFYLCASDRGGEKLFFGSGTQLSVL.